The next 24 T cell receptor beta chains were all read from a single sample in a study of blood T cell repertoires in COVID-19. Data came from immunoSEQ multiplex PCR; TCRdb stores just in-frame clones and leaves some out. The table includes 210,000 or so clones, 80% to 90% detected once. The sample comprised peripheral blood. These receptors were obtained from a woman over 75 with acute or convalescent COVID-19.

This rearrangement joins TRBV2 to TRBJ2-3; tentatively, D is TRBD1 (5 bases). Per the germline V gene, CDR1 is SNHLY and CDR2 is FYNNEI. The CDR3 covers 15 residues. V dropped 6 bases and J dropped 1 base, with 14 bases sitting between them. The CDR3: CASSPGLRGTDTQYF. In DNA form, the CDR3 reads TGTGCCAGCAGCCCAGGGCTAAGGGGCACAGATACGCAGTATTTT.

The chain combines TRBV9 with TRBJ2-5; 10 bases line up with TRBD1. CDR3 length: 15 amino acids. Germline CDR1 and CDR2: SGDLS and YYNGEE. V dropped 4 bases and J dropped 3; count of bases not matched to a gene: 6. The CDR3 DNA reads as TGTGCCAGCAGCCCCTCCGGGACAGGGGAAGAGACCCAGTACTTC. It is translated as CASSPSGTGEETQYF. Full variable domain (missing parts from reference TRBV9 and TRBJ2-5): DSGVTQTPKHLITATGQRVTLRCSPRSGDLSVYWYQQSLDQGLQFLIQYYNGEERAKGNILERFSAQQFPDLHSELNLSSLELGDSALYFCASSPSGTGEETQYFGPGTRLLVL.

This clone was counted between two and nine times. The rearrangement links TRBV9 to TRBJ2-7, with 7 bases identical to TRBD1. The germline V gene encodes CDR1 SGDLS and CDR2 YYNGEE. CDR3 length equals 15 residues. Trimming at V came to 4 bases and at J to 0 bases, leaving 7 bases not matched to a gene. The CDR3 protein is CASSIGTAFSYEQYF. The CDR3 DNA sequence: TGTGCCAGCAGCATCGGGACAGCGTTCTCCTACGAGCAGTACTTC.

V and J are TRBV5-1 and TRBJ2-1; D possibly corresponds to TRBD2 (5 bases). The CDR3 covers 15 residues. V dropped 0 bases and J dropped 1 base, with 8 bases sitting between them. Germline assignment: CDR1 SGHRS and CDR2 YFSETQ. The CDR3 sequence: CASSLEEGSYNEQFF. The CDR3 nucleotides are TGCGCCAGCAGCTTGGAAGAGGGTTCCTACAATGAGCAGTTCTTC.

The V call is TRBV5-8, the J call TRBJ1-5; 10 positions agree with TRBD1. Trimming removed 4 bases from V and 5 bases from J; junction bases left unmatched: 6. Germline V gene sequence: CDR1 SGHTS, CDR2 YDEGEE. The CDR3 is 15 amino acids. CDR3 coding DNA: TGTGCCAGCAGCAGTCCGGGGACAGGGGATCAGCCCCAGCATTTT. Protein: CASSSPGTGDQPQHF.

This clone was counted between two and nine times. The chain employs TRBV3-1 (or the pseudogene TRBV3-2) and TRBJ2-7; D is unclear. Trimming removed 3 bases from V and 2 bases from J, with 8 bases in between. The CDR3 extends over 13 amino acids. CDR1 and CDR2 (germline): LGHDT, YNNKEL (reference sequence). CDR3 DNA: TGTGCCAGCAGCCAGGCTGGCCCCTACGAGCAGTACTTC. Translating it yields CASSQAGPYEQYF.

This chain connects TRBV7-8 to TRBJ2-3; TRBD2 is a possible D gene (5 bases). V was cut by 5 bases and J by 4 bases, with 10 bases left in between. CDR3 length: 13 amino acids. Germline CDR1 SGHVS, CDR2 FQNEAQ. DNA of the CDR3: TGTGCCAGCAGCACCAGCGGAGCAGATACGCAGTATTTT. Residues: CASSTSGADTQYF.

The CDR3, as DNA: TGTGCCAGTAGTATTGCAGGGGGGGAGACCCAGTACTTC. As protein: CASSIAGGETQYF. This sequence joins TRBV19 and TRBJ2-5, with D maybe TRBD1 (7 bases). Trimming removed 3 bases at V and 5 bases at J, with 10 bases between. CDR1 and CDR2 (germline): LNHDA, SQIVND (reference sequence). The CDR3 length is 13 residues.

V gene TRBV19 combines with J gene TRBJ2-6; D uncertain. Germline values: CDR1 LNHDA, CDR2 SQIVND (reference sequence). Trimming took off 4 bases at V and 0 bases at J, with 10 bases between the two ends. The CDR3 extends over 16 amino acids. The CDR3 reads CASSTKHISGANVLTF. The CDR3 coding sequence is TGTGCCAGTAGTACCAAACATATCTCTGGGGCCAACGTCCTGACTTTC.

This clone was found a few times. This same CDR3 is encoded by further DNA sequences in the sample. The gene calls are TRBV19 and TRBJ1-5; possibly TRBD1 for D (5 bases). Trimming took 6 bases from V and 4 from J, leaving 13 bases between them. Germline V gene sequence: CDR1 LNHDA, CDR2 SQIVND (reference sequence). The CDR3 is 14 amino acids. The CDR3 region is CASSPDGGNQPQHF. CDR3 coding DNA: TGTGCCAGTAGCCCAGACGGGGGAAATCAGCCCCAGCATTTT.

This chain joins TRBV30 and TRBJ2-7, with D maybe TRBD2 (6 bases). V lost 2 bases to trimming and J lost 5 bases, with 13 bases between them. Germline assignment: CDR1 GTSNPN and CDR2 SVGIG (reference sequence). The CDR3 length is 13 residues. CDR3 residues: CAWSKPAGHEQYF. DNA of the CDR3: TGTGCCTGGAGTAAGCCAGCGGGCCACGAGCAGTACTTC.

CDR3 sequence (DNA): TGCAGCGCTGGGACTAGCGGGAGTGCAGATACGCAGTATTTT. Translation gives CSAGTSGSADTQYF. This chain connects TRBV29-1 to TRBJ2-3, with 14 bases matching TRBD2. J lost 4 bases, V lost 7 bases, and 4 bases had no gene match. Germline assignment: CDR1 SQVTM and CDR2 ANQGSEA. CDR3 length equals 14 residues.

The V gene is TRBV5-6, the J gene TRBJ2-3; 8 bases fit TRBD2. CDR1 is SGHDT and CDR2 is YYEEEE in the germline V gene. The trim removed 4 bases at V and 6 bases at J, leaving 13 bases unmatched. CDR3 size: 16 residues. DNA of the CDR3: TGTGCCAGCAGCGCCCGGGGGGGATCCCCGGGGGATACGCAGTATTTT. Its translation is CASSARGGSPGDTQYF. Together with reference TRBV5-6 and TRBJ2-3, the CDR3 gives the full variable domain: DAGVTQSPTHLIKTRGQQVTLRCSPKSGHDTVSWYQQALGQGPQFIFQYYEEEERQRGNFPDRFSGHQFPNYSSELNVNALLLGDSALYLCASSARGGSPGDTQYFGPGTRLTVL.

The V call is TRBV3-1 (or the pseudogene TRBV3-2), the J call TRBJ2-5; D call uncertain. Germline CDR1 is LGHDT and CDR2 is YNNKEL (reference sequence). V lost 3 bases and J lost 7, with 9 bases in between. The CDR3 spans 12 residues. The DNA for the CDR3 is TGTGCCAGCAGCCACTACCCGGGGACCCAGTACTTC. It specifies CASSHYPGTQYF.

This chain uses TRBV9 with TRBJ1-3, with 10 bases fitting TRBD1. This CDR3 region has 19 residues. Unmatched junction bases numbered 11, after V lost 2 bases and J lost 0 bases. Germline CDR1 and CDR2: SGDLS and YYNGEE. CDR3 DNA: TGTGCCAGCAGCGTGAGGGGACAGGGGTCCCTCAGCTCTGGAAACACCATATATTTT. Its protein product is CASSVRGQGSLSSGNTIYF.

The V and J genes are TRBV3-1 (or the pseudogene TRBV3-2) and TRBJ1-4; 7 positions match TRBD1. The CDR3 has 16 amino acids. With 2 bases clipped from V and 4 bases from J, the junction kept 7 bases outside the gene matches. CDR1 and CDR2 (germline): LGHDT, YNNKEL (reference sequence). The DNA for the CDR3 is TGTGCCAGCAGCCAAAACACAGGGGCCTATAATGAAAAACTGTTTTTT. Encoded protein: CASSQNTGAYNEKLFF.

The chain links TRBV19 to TRBJ2-7; 7 nucleotides align to TRBD1. This CDR3 is built from 15 residues. V was pared by 3 bases and J by 1 base, with 6 bases of the junction left unmatched. Germline CDR1 reads LNHDA; CDR2 reads SQIVND (reference sequence). CDR3: CASSILAGGSYEQYF. DNA for the CDR3: TGTGCCAGTAGTATCTTGGCAGGGGGATCCTACGAGCAGTACTTC. Full variable domain (missing parts from reference TRBV19 and TRBJ2-7): DGGITQSPKYLFRKEGQNVTLSCEQNLNHDAMYWYRQDPGQGLRLIYYSQIVNDFQKGDIAEGYSVSREKKESFPLTVTSAQKNPTAFYLCASSILAGGSYEQYFGPGTRLTVT.

This chain joins TRBV4-3 and TRBJ1-5; 7 bases line up with TRBD1. CDR1 and CDR2 from the germline V gene are LGHNA and YSLEER. The V and J ends lost 0 bases and 4 bases, in that order; junction bases with no gene match: 3. The CDR3 contains 15 residues. The chain's CDR3 is CASSQDRGSNQPQHF. In nucleotides, the CDR3 is TGCGCCAGCAGCCAAGACAGGGGGTCGAATCAGCCCCAGCATTTT.

In DNA form, the CDR3 reads TGTGCCAGCAGCTTTTCTGGGGGGGACGAGCAGTACTTC. Amino acid sequence: CASSFSGGDEQYF. The chain has TRBV11-3 and TRBJ2-7, with 7 bases aligning to TRBD2. This CDR3 spans 13 amino acids. The ends lost 3 bases at V and 5 bases at J; junction bases unmatched: 4. The germline V gene has CDR1 SGHNT and CDR2 YENEEA.

This sequence joins TRBV11-2 and TRBJ2-3; 10 nucleotides line up with TRBD2. The germline CDR1 and CDR2 sequences are SGHAT and FQNNGV. V trimming: 0 bases; J trimming: 8 bases; junction bases outside the gene matches: 11. CDR3 length equals 17 residues. CDR3 DNA sequence: TGTGCCAGCAGCTTAGATCTGGGGGTAGCGGGGGGAGGTACGCAGTATTTT. The encoded protein is CASSLDLGVAGGGTQYF.

The gene calls are TRBV6-4 and TRBJ1-4; TRBD1 matches at 8 bases. Germline CDR1 is MRHNA and CDR2 is SNTAGT. The CDR3 extends over 13 amino acids. The junction had 9 bases not matched to a gene; V was cut back by 6 bases and J by 12 bases. CDR3 loop: CASSQGTGGQLFF. The DNA of the CDR3 is TGTGCCAGCAGCCAAGGGACAGGAGGTCAACTGTTTTTT.

This clone was detected a few times. The CDR3 nucleotides read TGTGCCAGCAGCTTATTTGGGGGGTTGGAGCAGTACTTC. This sequence encodes CASSLFGGLEQYF. The chain employs TRBV5-4 and TRBJ2-7, with D perhaps TRBD2 (6 bases). Looked up from germline, CDR1 is SGHNT and CDR2 is YYREEE (reference sequence). This CDR3 contains 13 residues. Trimming shortened V by 2 bases and J by 7 bases, and 13 bases separated the two germline ends.

The genes are TRBV27 and TRBJ2-4; 10 bases align to TRBD2. With 1 base clipped from V and 5 bases from J, the junction kept 8 bases outside the gene matches. The CDR3 sequence is 17 residues long. Germline assignment: CDR1 MNHEY and CDR2 SMNVEV (reference sequence). CDR3 protein: CASSLLGTSGKENIQYF. The CDR3 DNA is TGTGCCAGCAGTTTATTGGGCACTAGCGGGAAAGAAAACATTCAGTACTTC.

This clone has just a few counts. The chain is built from TRBV29-1 and TRBJ1-2; D gene unclear. V gave up 1 base and J gave up 3 bases, with 9 bases separating them. This CDR3 comprises 13 residues. Germline V lookup: CDR1 SQVTM, CDR2 ANQGSEA. The CDR3 DNA sequence: TGCAGCGTTGAAGTGTACCAGGACTATGGCTACACCTTC. It translates to CSVEVYQDYGYTF.